This is a list of T cell receptor beta chains from one sample in a study of identical twins. TCRdb re-analysed the 5' RACE reads in MiXCR, keeping a single row per CDR3 protein. Of 250,000 or so distinct CDR3 sequences in the sample, roughly 7.5% were seen once. These data were also filed under a second study, of yellow fever vaccine responses in identical twins.

The specimen sequenced was CD8+ T cells sorted from blood. Receptor source: a woman aged 18-35 years in good health. CDR3s include the opening cysteine and the closing phenylalanine or tryptophan. The D gene is left open where the match is weak. Size values are once, few and many counts, or a class for expanded clones, and some rows have none.

clone size,J gene,V gene,D gene,CDR3 DNA,CDR3 protein
few,TRBJ2-1,TRBV6-5,TRBD2,TGTGCCAGCAGTTCGGGACTAGCGGGCAACGGCTCCTACAATGAGCAGTTCTTC,CASSSGLAGNGSYNEQFF
many,TRBJ2-7,TRBV4-1,TRBD1,TGCGCCAGCAGCCAAGGTGGCCCCGACAGGGGCACCTACGAGCAGTACTTC,CASSQGGPDRGTYEQYF
few,TRBJ2-1,TRBV4-1,TRBD2,TGCGCCAGCAGCCTGACTAGCGGGAGAGTTAATGAGCAGTTCTTC,CASSLTSGRVNEQFF
-,TRBJ2-6,TRBV5-1,-,TGCGCCACCACCTCTGGGGCCAACGTCCTGACTTTC,CATTSGANVLTF
many,TRBJ2-3,TRBV7-7,-,TGTGCCAGCAGTCCTAGGGAATTCACAGATACGCAGTATTTT,CASSPREFTDTQYF
-,TRBJ2-5,TRBV24-1,-,TGTGCCACCAGTGATTTATCGGCGGGTAACCAAGAGACCCAGTACTTC,CATSDLSAGNQETQYF
-,TRBJ2-3,TRBV2,-,TGTGCCAGCAGTCCGAGGGAGATCACAGATACGCAGTATTTT,CASSPREITDTQYF
few,TRBJ1-2,TRBV5-1,-,TGCGCCAGCAGAACAGCTAACTATGGCTACACCTTC,CASRTANYGYTF
few,TRBJ1-3,TRBV7-9,-,TGTGCCAGCAGACCAGAGGGCTCTGGAAACACCATATATTTT,CASRPEGSGNTIYF
-,TRBJ2-1,TRBV7-8,-,TGTGCCAGCAGCTTAGTCAGTGGTCGGCCTTTCCCCTACAATGAGCAGTTCTTC,CASSLVSGRPFPYNEQFF
few,TRBJ2-4,TRBV5-6,-,TGTGCCAGCAGCTTGGGGGGATCTCTAGCCAAAAACATTCAGTACTTC,CASSLGGSLAKNIQYF
-,TRBJ2-7,TRBV6-1,TRBD2,TGTGCCAGCAGTCTAGAAGGTAGCGGGAGATCCTACGAGCAGTACTTC,CASSLEGSGRSYEQYF
once,TRBJ2-7,TRBV20-1,-,TGCAGTCACTTGTCGGCGGATAGCTACAAGCAGTACTTC,CSHLSADSYKQYF